The 25 T cell receptor beta chains below were found in one sample sequenced in a study of T cell repertoires in cytomegalovirus infection. TCRdb itself ran the reads through MiXCR, one entry per CDR3 protein. This table holds 550,000 to 700,000 distinct CDR3 sequences, around two fifths found once. No antigens are known for them. The specimen comprised cultured PBMCs, sampled from culture after CMV antigen stimulation. The receptor source for this set is a human donor in good health (CMV status not recorded). Some clones in this sample may be carry-over from other donors' samples.

This clonotype showed up just a few times. This chain joins TRBV6-6 and TRBJ2-1; 10 positions agree with TRBD2. The CDR3 has 18 residues. After removal of 2 bases from V and 5 bases from J, the junction contained 12 bases not matched to a gene. The germline V gene has CDR1 MNHNY and CDR2 SVGAGI (reference sequence). Here the CDR3 reads CASSYKGGAGGRNNEQFF. DNA of the CDR3: TGTGCCAGCAGTTACAAGGGTGGAGCGGGGGGGCGAAACAATGAGCAGTTCTTC.

This clonotype was picked up one time. This chain connects TRBV28 to TRBJ2-1, with D possibly called TRBD1 or TRBD2 (5 bases each). The CDR3 spans 17 residues. V dropped 2 bases and J dropped 1 base, with 15 bases sitting between them. CDR1 and CDR2 (germline): MDHEN, SYDVKM. CDR3 amino acids: CASSLTVGDGSYNEQFF. CDR3 nucleotide sequence: TGTGCCAGCAGTTTAACGGTCGGGGACGGTTCCTACAATGAGCAGTTCTTC. Drawing the rest from reference TRBV28 and TRBJ2-1, the complete variable domain is DVKVTQSSRYLVKRTGEKVFLECVQDMDHENMFWYRQDPGLGLRLIYFSYDVKMKEKGDIPEGYSVSREKKERFSLILESASTNQTSMYLCASSLTVGDGSYNEQFFGPGTRLTVL.

J is TRBJ2-3 and V is TRBV6-4, with D perhaps matching TRBD1 (5 bases). There are 15 residues in the CDR3. V was cut by 3 bases and J by 5 bases, with 15 bases left in between. Germline values: CDR1 MRHNA, CDR2 SNTAGT. CDR3: CASSEGGHGGDTQYF. The CDR3, as DNA: TGTGCCAGCAGTGAGGGCGGACACGGCGGAGATACGCAGTATTTT.

In its sample, this clonotype was seen a few times. V is TRBV5-4 and J is TRBJ1-6, with 9 bases identical to TRBD1. V shed 0 bases, J shed 0 bases, and the junction held 7 bases outside the gene matches. The V gene's germline CDR1 is SGHNT and CDR2 YYREEE (reference sequence). The CDR3 contains 19 residues. In DNA form, the CDR3 reads TGTGCCAGCAGCTTGGGGGGACAGGGAACCAGCTCCTATAATTCACCCCTCCACTTT. Protein product: CASSLGGQGTSSYNSPLHF. Together with reference TRBV5-4 and TRBJ1-6, the CDR3 gives the full variable domain: ETGVTQSPTHLIKTRGQQVTLRCSSQSGHNTVSWYQQALGQGPQFIFQYYREEENGRGNFPPRFSGLQFPNYSSELNVNALELDDSALYLCASSLGGQGTSSYNSPLHFGNGTRLTVT.

J is TRBJ2-2 and V is TRBV6-6; D ambiguous. Germline V lookup: CDR1 MNHNY, CDR2 SVGAGI (reference sequence). V dropped 0 bases and J dropped 11 bases, with 4 bases sitting between them. The CDR3 extends over 11 amino acids. The CDR3: CASSYSAELFF. CDR3 coding DNA: TGTGCCAGCAGTTACTCAGCCGAGCTGTTTTTT.

The rearrangement links TRBV7-8 to TRBJ1-1; TRBD1 aligns across 11 bases. The trim removed 4 bases at V and 7 bases at J, leaving 5 bases unmatched. Germline values: CDR1 SGHVS, CDR2 FQNEAQ. The CDR3 loop spans 14 amino acids. CDR3 bases: TGTGCCAGCAGCTGGGGACAGGGGGTGGTTGAAGCTTTCTTT. Its protein product is CASSWGQGVVEAFF. Variable domain in full (rest from reference TRBV7-8 and TRBJ1-1): GAGVSQSPRYKVAKRGQDVALRCDPISGHVSLFWYQQALGQGPEFLTYFQNEAQLDKSGLPSDRFFAERPEGSVSTLKIQRTQQEDSAVYLCASSWGQGVVEAFFGQGTRLTVV.

Here the CDR3 reads CASTVRGAGPAMNTEAFF. The CDR3, as DNA: TGTGCCAGCACCGTCCGGGGGGCAGGGCCAGCCATGAACACTGAAGCTTTCTTT. This chain connects TRBV7-9 to TRBJ1-1; tentative D call: TRBD1 (6 bases). Trimming took off 7 bases at V and 0 bases at J, with 24 bases between the two ends. The CDR3 is made up of 18 amino acids. Germline CDR1 reads SEHNR; CDR2 reads FQNEAQ (reference sequence).

The CDR3 loop reads CASSFGAGGGYEQYF. The CDR3 DNA sequence: TGTGCCAGCAGCTTTGGAGCGGGAGGGGGCTACGAGCAGTACTTC. The chain carries TRBV5-4 and TRBJ2-7, with TRBD2 matching 10 bases. CDR3 length: 15 residues. The germline CDR1 and CDR2 sequences are SGHNT and YYREEE (reference sequence). V lost 2 bases, J lost 3 bases, and 5 bases stayed unmatched.

This clonotype has only a few counts. J is TRBJ2-2 and V is TRBV7-8; 8 bases are shared with TRBD2. The trim removed 2 bases at V and 5 bases at J, leaving 1 base unmatched. The CDR3 is made up of 14 amino acids. Germline CDR1 and CDR2: SGHVS and FQNEAQ. The CDR3 bases are TGTGCCAGCAGCTTAAGCGGGAGAACCGGGGAGCTGTTTTTT. This sequence encodes CASSLSGRTGELFF.

The rearrangement joins TRBV7-2 to TRBJ1-2, with 8 bases lining up with TRBD1. The J segment lost 7 bases and the V segment lost 5 bases, leaving 6 bases of the junction unmatched. The germline V gene has CDR1 SGHTA and CDR2 FQGNSA. This CDR3 comprises 13 residues. DNA of the CDR3: TGTGCCAGCAGCCGGGACAGGATGGTTGGCTACACCTTC. Amino acid sequence: CASSRDRMVGYTF.

This clonotype has a handful of counts. The chain employs TRBV6-6 and TRBJ2-5; 10 nucleotides agree with TRBD2. This CDR3 comprises 15 residues. V dropped 10 bases and J dropped 5; count of bases not matched to a gene: 13. Germline V gene data show CDR1 as MNHNY and CDR2 as SVGAGI (reference sequence). In DNA form, the CDR3 reads TGTGCCACGACCTATATCAGCGGGGGGGGGGAGACCCAGTACTTC. This translates into CATTYISGGGETQYF.

This clonotype was observed many times. The chain combines TRBV7-2 with TRBJ2-3; 12 bases align to TRBD2. The CDR3 covers 15 residues. V gave up 7 bases and J gave up 4 bases; unmatched junction bases: 6. CDR1 is SGHTA and CDR2 is FQGNSA in the germline V gene. The CDR3 DNA is TGTGCCAGCACCCTACTAGCGGGGGGTGCAGATACGCAGTATTTT. Translation gives CASTLLAGGADTQYF.

The chain couples TRBV19 to TRBJ2-2; perhaps TRBD2 as D (6 bases). Germline-derived CDR1 and CDR2 are LNHDA and SQIVND (reference sequence). This CDR3 spans 14 amino acids. V lost 11 bases, J lost 2 bases, and 15 bases lay in between. The CDR3 DNA sequence: TGTGCCGGATTGGGGACTCAAAACACCGGGGAGCTGTTTTTT. Translated: CAGLGTQNTGELFF. The variable domain in full, with the rest retrieved from reference TRBV19 and TRBJ2-2, is DGGITQSPKYLFRKEGQNVTLSCEQNLNHDAMYWYRQDPGQGLRLIYYSQIVNDFQKGDIAEGYSVSREKKESFPLTVTSAQKNPTAFYLCAGLGTQNTGELFFGEGSRLTVL.

The V and J genes are TRBV2 and TRBJ1-1, with D perhaps TRBD1 (5 bases). V was trimmed by 7 bases and J by 8 bases, leaving 17 bases between them. From germline, CDR1 is SNHLY and CDR2 FYNNEI. The CDR3 is made up of 13 amino acids. The CDR3 bases are TGTGCCAGCACCTCCCGGGGCCCAGGGGAAGCTTTCTTT. Protein product: CASTSRGPGEAFF. The whole variable domain, filled in from reference TRBV2 and TRBJ1-1, reads EPEVTQTPSHQVTQMGQEVILRCVPISNHLYFYWYRQILGQKVEFLVSFYNNEISEKSEIFDDQFSVERPDGSNFTLKIRSTKLEDSAMYFCASTSRGPGEAFFGQGTRLTVV.

This clonotype has just one count. The chain links TRBV6-6 to TRBJ2-7; D ambiguous. V shed 6 bases and J shed 5 bases, with 17 bases lying between them. The CDR3 is made up of 14 amino acids. CDR1 and CDR2 from the germline V gene are MNHNY and SVGAGI (reference sequence). The CDR3 sequence is CASRYSGTDDEQYF. The CDR3 DNA follows: TGTGCCAGCAGGTATTCAGGTACCGACGACGAGCAGTACTTC.

The rearrangement links TRBV10-3 to TRBJ2-1; D unclear. The CDR3 consists of 15 residues. Germline CDR1 and CDR2: ENHRY and SYGVKD. V was clipped by 6 bases and J by 6 bases, with 18 bases between them. The DNA for the CDR3 is TGTGCCATCAGCCGAGGTCAGGTTATCTCCAATGAGCAGTTCTTC. It specifies CAISRGQVISNEQFF.

The table lists this clonotype with a count of one. This rearrangement joins TRBV5-5 to TRBJ2-3; D is ambiguous. Germline V gives CDR1 SGHKS, CDR2 YYEKEE (reference sequence). V lost 4 bases to trimming and J lost 2 bases, with 11 bases between them. The length of the CDR3 is 14 residues. The CDR3 bases are TGTGCCAGCAGCCCCTACACCTACACAGATACGCAGTATTTT. Amino acid sequence: CASSPYTYTDTQYF.

This clonotype was found a few times. CDR3 amino acids: CASSRGGPETQYF. CDR3 DNA: TGTGCCAGCAGTCGGGGGGGCCCAGAGACCCAGTACTTC. The chain recombines TRBV12-3 or TRBV12-4 with TRBJ2-5; 8 nucleotides match TRBD2. This CDR3 comprises 13 residues. With V trimmed by 5 bases and J by 4 bases, 3 bases remained unmatched.

V usage is TRBV18 and J usage is TRBJ1-5; 8 bases align to TRBD1. The V segment lost 0 bases and the J segment 2 bases; nucleotides outside the gene matches: 3. Per germline, CDR1 KGHSH and CDR2 LQKENI. CDR3 size: 16 residues. CDR3 sequence: CASSPPRGQGNQPQHF. CDR3 nucleotides: TGTGCCAGCTCACCACCCCGGGGACAGGGCAATCAGCCCCAGCATTTT.

In its sample, this clonotype was seen once. V usage is TRBV10-3 and J usage is TRBJ2-5, with 14 bases fitting TRBD2. The J segment lost 1 base and the V segment lost 6 bases, leaving 1 base of the junction unmatched. Germline lookup yields CDR1 ENHRY and CDR2 SYGVKD. The CDR3 consists of 15 residues. CDR3 in amino acids: CAIRTSGGAQETQYF. For the CDR3, the DNA is TGTGCCATCAGGACTAGCGGGGGGGCCCAAGAGACCCAGTACTTC.

This chain joins TRBV6-1 and TRBJ2-7; 7 bases align to TRBD2. The CDR3 is 13 amino acids. From germline, CDR1 is MNHNS and CDR2 SASEGT. The DNA for the CDR3 is TGTGCGATGCCGGCGGGAGACACCTACGAGCAGTACTTC. It specifies CAMPAGDTYEQYF.

The V gene is TRBV7-6, the J gene TRBJ2-3; TRBD2 matches at 9 bases. V lost 5 bases, J lost 2 bases, and 8 bases stayed unmatched. The CDR3 totals 16 residues. Germline V gene data show CDR1 as SGHVS and CDR2 as FNYEAQ. The chain's CDR3 is CASSRLAVLNTDTQYF. As DNA, the CDR3 is TGTGCCAGCAGCCGACTAGCGGTGCTGAACACAGATACGCAGTATTTT.

J is TRBJ1-1 and V is TRBV6-1; D remains unclear. The CDR3 covers 13 residues. Germline V gene data show CDR1 as MNHNS and CDR2 as SASEGT. V shed 5 bases and J shed 9 bases, with 16 bases lying between them. The chain's CDR3 is CASSYTRQEKAFF. DNA for the CDR3: TGTGCCAGCAGTTACACAAGGCAGGAAAAAGCTTTCTTT.

This sequence joins TRBV6-1 and TRBJ2-2, with 8 bases matching TRBD1. This CDR3 spans 14 amino acids. From germline, CDR1 is MNHNS and CDR2 SASEGT. Unmatched junction bases numbered 7, after V lost 6 bases and J lost 7 bases. Here the CDR3 DNA reads TGTGCCAGCAGCCCCAGGACAGGGCTCGGGGAGCTGTTTTTT. Encoded protein: CASSPRTGLGELFF.

The rearrangement uses TRBV7-6 and TRBJ2-5, with D possibly TRBD2 on 7 matching bases. The germline V and J ends were trimmed by 5 bases and 4 bases, with 14 bases remaining between them. The CDR3 consists of 14 residues. The V gene's germline CDR1 is SGHVS and CDR2 FNYEAQ. The CDR3 loop reads CASSGGGGVETQYF. DNA of the CDR3: TGTGCCAGCAGCGGAGGGGGAGGGGTAGAGACCCAGTACTTC.